This note documents a single T cell receptor beta chain sequence. Its antigen remains unidentified. This CDR3 comprises 15 residues. Germline lookup yields CDR1 DFQATT and CDR2 SNEGSKA (reference sequence). V was trimmed by 0 bases and J by 4 bases, leaving 14 bases between them. TCRdb independently ran MiXCR on the multiplex PCR reads; one entry per CDR3 protein. In the table there are roughly 15,000 distinct CDR3 sequences, roughly 48% of which are singletons. These data originate in a study of breast tumors, draining lymph nodes, adjacent tissues. Study-level results: Data fit most tumor T cells coming from lymph node, expanding in tumor.

Specimen: tumor-adjacent breast tissue. This clonotype was obtained from a female donor with breast cancer. Some clones in this sample may be carry-over from other donors' samples. V is TRBV20-1 and J is TRBJ2-3; the D is unclear. The CDR3 coding sequence is TGCAGTGCTAGAGATCGGATGGAAAGCGCAGATACGCAGTATTTT. This translates into CSARDRMESADTQYF.